This T cell receptor beta chain was captured in a study of beta chain features in type 1 diabetes. Study overall: About 110 million sorted cells were examined across all samples. Points from the study as a whole: VDJ junctions from type 1 diabetes patients carried fewer insertions and larger deletions. In all four CD4+ subsets, TCRB CDR3 length was significantly, moderately reduced in type 1 diabetes. The influence of HLA type on TCRB rearrangement stayed undetermined.

The germline V and J ends were trimmed by 5 bases and 5 bases, with 15 bases remaining between them. The CDR3 loop spans 13 amino acids. Germline CDR1 and CDR2: GTSNPN and SVGIG (reference sequence). This clone appeared a few times. Its antigen remains unknown. As every portion of the isolated RNA was reverse transcribed, the sequencing read expressed TCRB transcripts. Produced via immunoSEQ multiplex PCR; TCRdb's table is partial and in-frame only. The table includes some 700,000 clones, 13% detected once. This TCR was sampled from a man between 18 and 35 years old with type 1 diabetes. The chain uses TRBV30 and TRBJ1-2, with a tentative D call TRBD1 (5 bases). The sequenced sample consisted of naive CD4+ T cells from blood. In nucleotides, the CDR3 is TGTGCCTGGGGAGGACAAGAAGAATATGGCTACACCTTC. This gives the protein CAWGGQEEYGYTF.